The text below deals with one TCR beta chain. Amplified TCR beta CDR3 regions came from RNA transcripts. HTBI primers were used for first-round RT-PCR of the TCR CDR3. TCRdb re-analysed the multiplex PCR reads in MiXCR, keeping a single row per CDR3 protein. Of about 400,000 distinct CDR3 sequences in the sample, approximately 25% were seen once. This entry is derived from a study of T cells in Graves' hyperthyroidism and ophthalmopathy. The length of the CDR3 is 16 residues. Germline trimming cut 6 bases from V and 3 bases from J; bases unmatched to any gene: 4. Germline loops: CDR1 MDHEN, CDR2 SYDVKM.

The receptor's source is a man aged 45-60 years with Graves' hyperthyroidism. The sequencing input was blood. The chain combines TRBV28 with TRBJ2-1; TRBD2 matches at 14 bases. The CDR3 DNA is TGTGCCAGCAGAAGGACTAGCGGGAGGAACTACAATGAGCAGTTCTTC. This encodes CASRRTSGRNYNEQFF.